This TCR beta chain came from a study of blood T cell repertoires in COVID-19. Study as a whole: Donors in the United States, Italy and Spain gave samples during acute or convalescent COVID-19. T cells, B-cell-depleted T cells, or PBMCs supplied cDNA or gDNA.

In the source study's methods: Reference gene primer amplification gave estimated nucleated cell counts. Clones were read by immunoSEQ multiplex PCR, and TCRdb kept only the in-frame ones, dropping some. That table gives V, J and clone size, and the DNA gave D and trimming. The table lists just over 70,000 clones, roughly 89% of them singletons. Germline V gene data show CDR1 as LNHDA and CDR2 as SQIVND (reference sequence). V gave up 7 bases and J gave up 5 bases; unmatched junction bases: 10. This CDR3 comprises 14 residues. This receptor was obtained from a human donor in a cohort sampled during active COVID-19. The chain carries TRBV19 and TRBJ1-2; 7 bases are shared with TRBD1. The sequenced sample consisted of peripheral blood. As DNA, the CDR3 is TGTGCCAGTACCCGACAGGGTGCTCTTTATGGCTACACCTTC. The encoded protein is CASTRQGALYGYTF.